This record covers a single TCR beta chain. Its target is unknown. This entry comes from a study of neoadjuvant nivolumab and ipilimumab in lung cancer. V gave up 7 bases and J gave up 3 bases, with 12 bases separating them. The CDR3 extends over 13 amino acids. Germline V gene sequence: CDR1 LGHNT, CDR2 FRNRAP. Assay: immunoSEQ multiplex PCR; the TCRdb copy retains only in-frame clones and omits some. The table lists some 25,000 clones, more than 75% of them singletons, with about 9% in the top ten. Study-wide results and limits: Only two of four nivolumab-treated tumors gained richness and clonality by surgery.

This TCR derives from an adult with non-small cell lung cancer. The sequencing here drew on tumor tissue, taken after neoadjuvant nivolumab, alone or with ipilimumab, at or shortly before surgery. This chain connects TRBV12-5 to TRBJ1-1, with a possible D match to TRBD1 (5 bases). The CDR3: CASDGEGYTEAFF. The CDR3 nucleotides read TGTGCTAGTGATGGGGAGGGGTACACTGAAGCTTTCTTT.